This TCR beta chain was profiled in a study of cytomegalovirus exposure and HLA in healthy donors. Trimming took 8 bases from V and 5 from J; bases not matched to a gene: 5. The CDR3 extends over 13 amino acids. Germline V gives CDR1 MDHEN, CDR2 SYDVKM. The PCR had 60 Vbeta and 13 Jbeta primers. The assay was immunoSEQ multiplex PCR, and TCRdb's table has in-frame clones only and misses some. Found here are some 190,000 clones, roughly 81% of them singletons; the top ten hold 2% to 2.5%. This rearrangement joins TRBV28 to TRBJ2-4, with 8 bases that match TRBD1. This TCR was recovered from a woman aged 25 to 39 in good health and CMV-seropositive. What was sequenced was PBMCs. This CDR3 is CASVQGVENIQYF. The CDR3 DNA is TGTGCCAGCGTACAGGGGGTCGAAAACATTCAGTACTTC.